Below are 9 T cell receptor beta chains sequenced from a single sample in a study of spatial heterogeneity in lung cancer. TCRdb reanalysed the 5' RACE reads using MiXCR and keeps one entry per CDR3 protein. The sample contains 25,000 or so distinct CDR3 sequences, around 6.1% of which appear only once. As for time point: blood at routine non-recurrence follow-up after resection. Unsorted whole RNA from tumor, nontumor lung or frozen PBMC underwent sequencing. The sample consisted of PBMCs, taken at follow-up. The receptors derive from a male donor with early-stage non-small cell lung cancer.

V usage is TRBV6-4 and J usage is TRBJ2-1; 9 nucleotides agree with TRBD2. The trim removed 0 bases at V and 0 bases at J, leaving 9 bases unmatched. This CDR3 has 19 residues. Germline V CDR1 and CDR2: MRHNA, SNTAGT. The CDR3 region has the DNA TGTGCCAGCAGTGACTCAGGTGAAAAGCGGGAGGCCTCCTACAATGAGCAGTTCTTC. Residues: CASSDSGEKREASYNEQFF.

This clonotype was recorded many times. The V call is TRBV20-1, the J call TRBJ2-2; D remains ambiguous. V dropped 7 bases and J dropped 4 bases, with 16 bases sitting between them. This CDR3 has 14 amino acids. CDR1 and CDR2 (germline): DFQATT, SNEGSKA (reference sequence). The CDR3 sequence is CSVSKGPRTGELFF. The CDR3 nucleotides are TGCAGTGTCTCGAAGGGTCCGCGCACCGGGGAGCTGTTTTTT.

There are many counts of this clonotype. The V call is TRBV10-3, the J call TRBJ1-5; D is unresolved. The CDR3 is made up of 13 amino acids. Germline V gene lookup returns CDR1 ENHRY and CDR2 SYGVKD. The ends were cut back, 7 bases at V and 0 bases at J, with 7 bases in the middle. CDR3 loop: CAIMENSNQPQHF. In DNA form, the CDR3 reads TGTGCCATCATGGAGAATAGCAATCAGCCCCAGCATTTT.

At least ten counts were recorded for this clonotype. The gene calls are TRBV24-1 and TRBJ2-2; possible D gene TRBD1, 5 bases. The V gene's germline CDR1 is KGHDR and CDR2 SFDVKD. This CDR3 is built from 15 residues. V lost 0 bases, J lost 9 bases, and 13 bases lay in between. CDR3 in amino acids: CATSDLESGSRELFF. The DNA of the CDR3 is TGTGCCACCAGTGATTTGGAGTCAGGGTCTCGGGAGCTGTTTTTT.

This clonotype was detected a few times. The chain has TRBV9 and TRBJ1-2; D call uncertain. The CDR3 is 11 amino acids. V was pared by 0 bases and J by 7 bases, with 4 bases between. Germline CDR1 reads SGDLS; CDR2 reads YYNGEE. CDR3 nucleotide sequence: TGTGCCAGCAGCGTAGGAGGTGGCTACACCTTC. Encoded protein: CASSVGGGYTF.

This clonotype was picked up many times. The DNA for the CDR3 is TGCGCCAGCAGCCAAGATGCTTGGGGACTAGCGGCTTACAATGAGCAGTTCTTC. Its translation: CASSQDAWGLAAYNEQFF. This chain uses TRBV4-3 with TRBJ2-1; 11 bases are shared with TRBD2. The CDR3 contains 18 residues. From germline, CDR1 is LGHNA and CDR2 YSLEER. With V trimmed by 0 bases and J by 4 bases, 8 bases remained unmatched.

The DNA of the CDR3 is TGTGCCACCAGCAGTTACCCGGACAGGGGATATGGCTACACCTTC. Translating it yields CATSSYPDRGYGYTF. The chain couples TRBV15 to TRBJ1-2, with TRBD1 matching 9 bases. The V segment lost 3 bases and the J segment 5 bases; nucleotides outside the gene matches: 7. This CDR3 has 15 amino acids. CDR1 LNHNV and CDR2 YYDKDF come from the germline V gene (reference sequence).

This clonotype was picked up many times. J is TRBJ1-1 and V is TRBV19; D uncertain. Germline assignment: CDR1 LNHDA and CDR2 SQIVND (reference sequence). This CDR3 is built from 11 residues. V was trimmed by 7 bases and J by 0 bases, leaving 3 bases between them. The CDR3 bases are TGTGCCAGTATCCTGAACACTGAAGCTTTCTTT. This gives the protein CASILNTEAFF.

This clonotype was observed a few times. The V gene is TRBV6-2 or TRBV6-3, the J gene TRBJ1-5, with a possible D match to TRBD1 (6 bases). The CDR3 consists of 17 residues. V dropped 0 bases and J dropped 3 bases, with 15 bases sitting between them. Germline values: CDR1 MNHEY, CDR2 SVGEGT. CDR3 in DNA: TGTGCCAGCAGTTACTCGAGTTGGGACATCAACAATCAGCCCCAGCATTTT. Protein sequence: CASSYSSWDINNQPQHF.